These 5 T cell receptor beta chains originate from one sample sequenced in a study of blood T cell repertoires in COVID-19. Here immunoSEQ multiplex PCR was the method, and the copy in TCRdb shows in-frame clones only, minus some. Here the sample spans 240,000 or so clones, approximately 86% being singletons. The sample consisted of PBMCs or T cells enriched from blood (not recorded which). The receptors come from a woman aged 40 to 55 with acute COVID-19.

This chain links TRBV27 with TRBJ2-1, with TRBD1 as a possible D gene (6 bases). The germline gives CDR1 MNHEY, CDR2 SMNVEV (reference sequence). With 3 bases removed from V and 8 bases from J, the gap between germline ends came to 17 bases. The CDR3 has 15 amino acids. CDR3 bases: TGTGCCAGCAGTTTGTGGGCAGGGGCAATTGATGAGCAGTTCTTC. This gives the protein CASSLWAGAIDEQFF.

This chain uses TRBV9 with TRBJ2-7; the D gene is possibly TRBD2 (7 bases). Trimming removed 4 bases from V and 0 bases from J, with 11 bases in between. CDR3 length equals 14 residues. Germline-derived CDR1 and CDR2 are SGDLS and YYNGEE. The CDR3 spells CASSLADSSYEQYF. CDR3 sequence (DNA): TGTGCCAGCAGCCTAGCGGACAGCTCCTACGAGCAGTACTTC.

The chain couples TRBV3-1 (or the pseudogene TRBV3-2) to TRBJ1-2; no firm D call. V lost 1 base, J lost 1 base, and 10 bases lay in between. The CDR3 is made up of 15 amino acids. Germline assignment: CDR1 LGHDT and CDR2 YNNKEL (reference sequence). The CDR3 loop is CASSQGGSVNYGYTF. The CDR3 DNA sequence: TGTGCCAGCAGCCAAGGCGGGAGTGTTAACTATGGCTACACCTTC.

J is TRBJ2-1 and V is TRBV19; tentatively, D is TRBD1 (6 bases). V lost 1 base and J lost 2, with 9 bases in between. CDR1 LNHDA and CDR2 SQIVND come from the germline V gene (reference sequence). The CDR3 has 15 amino acids. DNA of the CDR3: TGTGCCAGTAGTATAGCCAGGGGTCCCTACAATGAGCAGTTCTTC. As protein: CASSIARGPYNEQFF.

The V and J genes are TRBV9 and TRBJ2-2; TRBD1 is a possible D gene (6 bases). Germline V lookup: CDR1 SGDLS, CDR2 YYNGEE. This CDR3 contains 16 residues. The V gene lost 1 base and the J gene lost 1 base, with 11 bases spanning the gap. The CDR3 DNA reads TGTGCCAGCAGCGTATCAGGGGTCGGGAACACCGGGGAGCTGTTTTTT. It is translated as CASSVSGVGNTGELFF.